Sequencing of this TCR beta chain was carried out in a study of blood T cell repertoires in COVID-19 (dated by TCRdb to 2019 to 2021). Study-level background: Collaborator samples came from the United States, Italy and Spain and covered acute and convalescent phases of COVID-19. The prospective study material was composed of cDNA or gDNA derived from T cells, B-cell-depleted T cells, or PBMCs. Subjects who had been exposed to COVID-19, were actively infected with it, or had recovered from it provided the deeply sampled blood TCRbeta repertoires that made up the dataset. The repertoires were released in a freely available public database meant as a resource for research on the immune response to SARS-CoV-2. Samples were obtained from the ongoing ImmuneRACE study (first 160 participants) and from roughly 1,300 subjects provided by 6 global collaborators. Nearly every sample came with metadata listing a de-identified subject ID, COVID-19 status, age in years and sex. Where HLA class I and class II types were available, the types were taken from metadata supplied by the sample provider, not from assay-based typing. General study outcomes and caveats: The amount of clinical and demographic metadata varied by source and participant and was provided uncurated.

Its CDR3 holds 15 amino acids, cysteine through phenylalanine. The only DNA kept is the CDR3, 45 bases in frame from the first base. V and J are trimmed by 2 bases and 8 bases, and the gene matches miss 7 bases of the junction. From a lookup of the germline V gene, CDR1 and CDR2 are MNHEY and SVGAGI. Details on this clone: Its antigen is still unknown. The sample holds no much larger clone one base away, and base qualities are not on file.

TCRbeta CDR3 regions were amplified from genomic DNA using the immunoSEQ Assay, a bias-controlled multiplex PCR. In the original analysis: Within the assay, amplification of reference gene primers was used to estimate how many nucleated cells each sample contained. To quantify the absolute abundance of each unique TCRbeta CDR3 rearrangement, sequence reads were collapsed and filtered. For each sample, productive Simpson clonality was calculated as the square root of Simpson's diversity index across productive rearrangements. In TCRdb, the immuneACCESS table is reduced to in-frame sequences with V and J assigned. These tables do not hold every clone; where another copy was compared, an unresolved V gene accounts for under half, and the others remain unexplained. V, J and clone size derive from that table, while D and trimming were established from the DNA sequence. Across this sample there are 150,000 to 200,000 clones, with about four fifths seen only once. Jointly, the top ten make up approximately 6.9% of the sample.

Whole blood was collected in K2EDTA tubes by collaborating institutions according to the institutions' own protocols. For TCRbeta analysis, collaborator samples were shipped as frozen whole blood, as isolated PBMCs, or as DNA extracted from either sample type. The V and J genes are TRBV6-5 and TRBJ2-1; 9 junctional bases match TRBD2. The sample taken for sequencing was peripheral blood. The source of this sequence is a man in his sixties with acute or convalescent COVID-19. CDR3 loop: CASSYVVAGVYEQFF. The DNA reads TGTGCCAGCAGTTACGTGGTAGCGGGAGTTTATGAGCAGTTCTTC.